These 23 T cell receptor beta chains were all obtained from the same sample, sequenced in a study of T cell responses to AZD1222 COVID-19 vaccine. Only in-frame clones appear in the TCRdb table, and some are missing; sequencing was by immunoSEQ multiplex PCR. The table includes 150,000 to 200,000 clones, about 92% detected once. This sample comprised peripheral blood, obtained on day 0 of AZD1222 vaccination. Receptors were obtained from an adult in good health.

V gene TRBV11-1 combines with J gene TRBJ1-1; 8 nucleotides match TRBD1. Germline V gene lookup returns CDR1 SGHAT and CDR2 FQDESV (reference sequence). The CDR3 runs 14 residues. With 5 bases clipped from V and 2 bases from J, the junction kept 4 bases outside the gene matches. CDR3 protein: CASSADRANTEAFF. The CDR3 DNA follows: TGTGCCAGCAGCGCGGACAGGGCAAACACTGAAGCTTTCTTT.

The rearrangement links TRBV12-3 or TRBV12-4 to TRBJ1-5, with TRBD1 matching over 7 bases. V was clipped by 6 bases and J by 4 bases; unmatched bases: 3. The CDR3 contains 13 residues. CDR3 DNA: TGTGCCAGCAGGGGACAGAAAAATCAGCCCCAGCATTTT. The encoded protein is CASRGQKNQPQHF.

The CDR3 is CASRWRGDRGDTQYF. CDR3 coding DNA: TGTGCCAGCCGGTGGCGGGGGGACAGAGGAGATACGCAGTATTTT. The gene calls are TRBV18 and TRBJ2-3, with D maybe TRBD2 (8 bases). The V and J ends lost 8 bases and 5 bases respectively, with 20 bases between them. CDR3 size: 15 residues. CDR1 is KGHSH, CDR2 LQKENI, per germline.

The genes are TRBV15 and TRBJ2-5; TRBD2 matches 7 bases. The V segment lost 0 bases and the J segment 7 bases; nucleotides outside the gene matches: 8. The CDR3 runs to 15 residues. The germline gives CDR1 LNHNV, CDR2 YYDKDF (reference sequence). CDR3 sequence reads: CATSRDLSGLGTQYF. The DNA of the CDR3 is TGTGCCACCAGCAGAGACCTTAGCGGGTTGGGGACCCAGTACTTC.

This clone has a handful of counts. The chain has TRBV11-2 and TRBJ1-3; weak D call: TRBD1 (6 bases). The CDR3 contains 16 residues. Germline assignment: CDR1 SGHAT and CDR2 FQNNGV. V dropped 5 bases and J dropped 0 bases, with 14 bases sitting between them. CDR3 sequence: CASSLTQGFSGNTIYF. For the CDR3, the DNA is TGTGCCAGCAGCCTTACCCAGGGGTTCTCTGGAAACACCATATATTTT.

This chain uses TRBV7-8 with TRBJ2-2; D unresolved. Germline loops: CDR1 SGHVS, CDR2 FQNEAQ. Deletions cut 8 bases from V and 2 bases from J, with 9 bases between. This CDR3 region has 13 residues. The CDR3 is CASCSYNTGELFF. The CDR3, as DNA: TGTGCCAGCTGCTCTTATAACACCGGGGAGCTGTTTTTT.

This clone showed up many times. The rearrangement joins TRBV29-1 to TRBJ2-3; perhaps TRBD2 as D (5 bases). Germline V lookup: CDR1 SQVTM, CDR2 ANQGSEA. Trimming took off 0 bases at V and 2 bases at J, with 12 bases between the two ends. The CDR3 loop spans 15 amino acids. In nucleotides, the CDR3 is TGCAGCGTTGAAGATTGGGCAGCGGTCACAGATACGCAGTATTTT. Its translation: CSVEDWAAVTDTQYF.

The rearrangement uses TRBV12-5 and TRBJ1-2; possibly TRBD1 for D (5 bases). The CDR3 has 17 residues. V lost 0 bases and J lost 6, with 20 bases in between. Germline V gene lookup returns CDR1 LGHNT and CDR2 FRNRAP. The CDR3 loop reads CASGLVLGWGEMNGYTF. DNA for the CDR3: TGTGCTAGTGGTTTGGTACTGGGTTGGGGGGAGATGAATGGCTACACCTTC.

This clone occurred a few times. This chain joins TRBV11-2 and TRBJ1-2; D call uncertain. The V gene lost 6 bases and the J gene lost 7 bases, with 18 bases spanning the gap. Germline V gives CDR1 SGHAT, CDR2 FQNNGV. The CDR3 sequence is 14 residues long. The CDR3 region has the DNA TGTGCCAGCAGTATCTCCCGGGAAGTCGGTGGCTACACCTTC. It translates to CASSISREVGGYTF.

This rearrangement joins TRBV10-1 to TRBJ2-7; 7 bases are a match to TRBD2. In germline, CDR1 is WNHNN, CDR2 SYGVQD (reference sequence). The CDR3 is 15 residues long. With 0 bases clipped from V and 6 bases from J, the junction kept 8 bases outside the gene matches. This CDR3 is CASSESGQGGSEQYF. In nucleotides, the CDR3 is TGCGCCAGCAGTGAGTCGGGTCAGGGAGGGTCCGAGCAGTACTTC.

The chain links TRBV5-4 to TRBJ2-7; a possible D gene is TRBD1 (5 bases). V gave up 1 base and J gave up 0 bases, with 8 bases separating them. The CDR3 loop spans 14 amino acids. Germline-derived CDR1 and CDR2 are SGHNT and YYREEE (reference sequence). The CDR3 nucleotides are TGTGCCAGCAGCTTGCAGGGTAGCTCCTACGAGCAGTACTTC. Encoded protein: CASSLQGSSYEQYF.

The rearrangement links TRBV7-2 to TRBJ1-3, with TRBD1 matching over 7 bases. V gave up 5 bases and J gave up 0 bases; unmatched junction bases: 7. This CDR3 has 16 amino acids. Germline-derived CDR1 and CDR2 are SGHTA and FQGNSA. The DNA of the CDR3 is TGTGCCAGCAGCACCAGACAGGGCAGCTCTGGAAACACCATATATTTT. It encodes CASSTRQGSSGNTIYF.

This clone was found once. This chain connects TRBV5-1 to TRBJ2-4; TRBD2 matches at 9 bases. This CDR3 has 15 amino acids. V dropped 4 bases and J dropped 8; count of bases not matched to a gene: 10. Germline loops: CDR1 SGHRS, CDR2 YFSETQ. The CDR3 DNA reads as TGCGCCAGCAGCCCTAGCGGGGAGCGGCGGGACATTCAGTACTTC. Its protein is CASSPSGERRDIQYF.

The chain recombines TRBV18 with TRBJ1-4; D uncertain. Looked up from germline, CDR1 is KGHSH and CDR2 is LQKENI. V lost 3 bases to trimming and J lost 9 bases, with 11 bases between them. The CDR3 runs to 13 residues. CDR3 sequence reads: CASSPTTSQKLFF. CDR3 nucleotide sequence: TGTGCCAGCTCACCGACGACTAGCCAAAAACTGTTTTTT.

The chain carries TRBV5-5 and TRBJ1-5; TRBD1 might be the D (6 bases). Germline values: CDR1 SGHKS, CDR2 YYEKEE (reference sequence). V lost 4 bases and J 3 bases, leaving 11 bases between the germline ends. This CDR3 spans 14 amino acids. The chain's CDR3 is CASSADSLNQPQHF. In DNA form, the CDR3 reads TGTGCCAGCAGCGCGGACAGCCTCAATCAGCCCCAGCATTTT.

The DNA for the CDR3 is TGTGCTAGTGGGGACAGCATGAACACTGAAGCTTTCTTT. This sequence encodes CASGDSMNTEAFF. The genes are TRBV12-5 and TRBJ1-1, with D perhaps matching TRBD1 (6 bases). The CDR3 covers 13 residues. Trimming shortened V by 6 bases and J by 0 bases, and 8 bases separated the two germline ends. The germline V gene has CDR1 LGHNT and CDR2 FRNRAP.

V and J are TRBV9 and TRBJ1-1, with no clear D. V lost 0 bases and J 5 bases, leaving 8 bases between the germline ends. Germline V gene sequence: CDR1 SGDLS, CDR2 YYNGEE. The CDR3 runs 13 residues. CDR3 amino acids: CASSVGSGTEAFF. The CDR3 DNA is TGTGCCAGCAGCGTAGGAAGCGGAACTGAAGCTTTCTTT. Full variable domain (missing parts from reference TRBV9 and TRBJ1-1): DSGVTQTPKHLITATGQRVTLRCSPRSGDLSVYWYQQSLDQGLQFLIQYYNGEERAKGNILERFSAQQFPDLHSELNLSSLELGDSALYFCASSVGSGTEAFFGQGTRLTVV.

This chain links TRBV28 with TRBJ1-5; TRBD1 agrees at 7 bases. The V and J ends lost 6 bases and 7 bases, in that order; junction bases with no gene match: 12. The CDR3 covers 15 residues. Germline CDR1 and CDR2: MDHEN and SYDVKM. CDR3 residues: CASRAPGQRLQPQHF. In DNA form, the CDR3 reads TGTGCCAGCAGGGCTCCGGGACAGCGGCTCCAGCCCCAGCATTTT.

V usage is TRBV18 and J usage is TRBJ2-1; 8 positions agree with TRBD1. V lost 3 bases and J lost 5; bases outside the gene matches: 6. CDR1 is KGHSH, CDR2 LQKENI, per germline. This CDR3 comprises 15 residues. CDR3 protein: CASSPGQGANNEQFF. The DNA of the CDR3 is TGTGCCAGCTCACCGGGGCAGGGGGCGAACAATGAGCAGTTCTTC.

J is TRBJ1-2 and V is TRBV7-9, with a possible D match to TRBD1 (5 bases). Germline CDR1 is SEHNR and CDR2 is FQNEAQ (reference sequence). Trimming shortened V by 0 bases and J by 3 bases, and 8 bases separated the two germline ends. This CDR3 has 14 residues. The DNA for the CDR3 is TGTGCCAGCAGCTTAGCCGACAGCTACTATGGCTACACCTTC. Protein: CASSLADSYYGYTF.

The rearrangement links TRBV7-8 to TRBJ1-2; D possibly corresponds to TRBD1 (6 bases). Trimming took off 6 bases at V and 8 bases at J, with 19 bases between the two ends. The germline V gene has CDR1 SGHVS and CDR2 FQNEAQ. The CDR3 extends over 14 amino acids. The CDR3 spells CASRYLQGEEGYTF. The CDR3 nucleotides are TGTGCCAGCAGATACTTACAGGGTGAAGAGGGCTACACCTTC. Variable domain in full (rest from reference TRBV7-8 and TRBJ1-2): GAGVSQSPRYKVAKRGQDVALRCDPISGHVSLFWYQQALGQGPEFLTYFQNEAQLDKSGLPSDRFFAERPEGSVSTLKIQRTQQEDSAVYLCASRYLQGEEGYTFGSGTRLTVV.

The chain recombines TRBV30 with TRBJ2-3; 9 positions agree with TRBD1. Looked up from germline, CDR1 is GTSNPN and CDR2 is SVGIG (reference sequence). V gave up 8 bases and J gave up 6 bases; unmatched junction bases: 15. The CDR3 is made up of 15 amino acids. The CDR3 region has the DNA TGTGCCGGCTCCCAAGGGACAGGGAATGTGGATACGCAGTATTTT. Its protein product is CAGSQGTGNVDTQYF.

The chain carries TRBV19 and TRBJ1-2, with TRBD1 identical over 8 bases. This CDR3 is built from 15 residues. J was trimmed by 5 bases and V by 1 base; bases with no gene match: 6. Germline V gene sequence: CDR1 LNHDA, CDR2 SQIVND (reference sequence). CDR3 DNA: TGTGCCAGTAGTATAGTTCAGGGGGCTATGTATGGCTACACCTTC. This sequence encodes CASSIVQGAMYGYTF. The full variable domain, with the rest looked up from reference TRBV19 and TRBJ1-2, is DGGITQSPKYLFRKEGQNVTLSCEQNLNHDAMYWYRQDPGQGLRLIYYSQIVNDFQKGDIAEGYSVSREKKESFPLTVTSAQKNPTAFYLCASSIVQGAMYGYTFGSGTRLTVV.